The TCR beta chain under discussion was sequenced for a study of Graves' ophthalmopathy and Graves' hyperthyroidism. General observations from the study: Most expanded clonotypes from thyroid (those above 0.001 frequency) were also found in blood.

This clonotype appeared a single time. Its antigen is undetermined. This CDR3 comprises 17 residues. CDR1 is SNHLY and CDR2 is FYNNEI in the germline V gene. J gave up 2 bases and V 3 bases, and 10 bases lay outside the gene matches. Transcripts of RNA were the source for amplifying TCR beta CDR3 regions. The first round was an RT-PCR with HTBI primers, and the second round was a multiplex PCR. Each CDR3 protein gets one entry after TCRdb re-called the multiplex PCR reads with MiXCR. The sample contains 200,000 to 250,000 distinct CDR3 sequences, roughly a fifth of which appear only once. This chain links TRBV2 with TRBJ2-5, with 9 bases identical to TRBD2. The sample comprised peripheral blood. The receptor comes from a woman in her fifties or sixties with Graves' ophthalmopathy. DNA of the CDR3: TGTGCCAGCAGTGATGCCGTGGTAGCGGGGGCTCAAGAGACCCAGTACTTC. Its translation: CASSDAVVAGAQETQYF.